This paragraph reports one T cell receptor beta chain. Original analysis: Reference gene primer amplification in the assay estimated nucleated cell counts. Assay: immunoSEQ multiplex PCR; the TCRdb copy retains only in-frame clones and omits some. From that table come the V and J calls and clone size; the DNA was used to work out D and trimming. This table has around 220,000 clones, 75% to 95% appearing once. This entry comes from a study of blood T cell repertoires in COVID-19. Overall study: From the United States, Italy and Spain came samples of acute and convalescent COVID-19.

All recovered Cohort 3 donors got two negative PCRs, got clearance, or saw symptom resolution. The CDR3 spans 18 residues. Between the trimmed V and J ends, which lost 4 bases and 4 bases, there was a span of 20 bases. CDR1 SGHTA and CDR2 FQGTGA come from the germline V gene. The sample comprised PBMCs or T cells enriched from blood (not recorded which). The origin of this receptor is a woman aged 18-35 years who had recovered from COVID-19. V gene TRBV7-3 combines with J gene TRBJ2-6, with D possibly being TRBD1 (7 bases). The CDR3 DNA reads TGTGCCAGCAGCTCTGGTCCATCAGGGGGGACCGGGGCCAACGTCCTGACTTTC. This encodes CASSSGPSGGTGANVLTF.